Each of the 8 T cell receptor beta chains below was sequenced from the same sample in a study of identical twins (dated by TCRdb to 2016 to 2017). The library was prepared using 5' RACE. Sequenced on an Illumina HiSeq 2000. Clones were called with MiXCR by TCRdb after fastp trimmed the public reads at Q25, and only in-frame beta chains were retained. Entries are consolidated by CDR3 protein sequence, retaining the most common genes and DNA. In all, the sample holds about 810,000 distinct CDR3 sequences, and 10% to 15% of those were seen once. Of the sample, 1.5% to 2% is held by the ten largest clones. These data were also reused for a study on yellow fever vaccine responses in identical twins.

The sample was PBMCs. All receptors derive from a woman between 18 and 29 years old in good health.

The chain carries TRBV11-2 and TRBJ2-2; TRBD1 agrees at 9 bases. The CDR3 is made up of 15 amino acids. V lost 6 bases, J lost 4 bases, and 6 bases stayed unmatched. Germline V gene sequence: CDR1 SGHAT, CDR2 FQNNGV. CDR3 residues: CASRFTGGGTGELFF. The CDR3 DNA reads TGTGCCAGCAGATTCACAGGGGGCGGCACCGGGGAGCTGTTTTTT. The complete variable domain, with remaining parts taken from reference TRBV11-2 and TRBJ2-2, reads EAGVAQSPRYKIIEKRQSVAFWCNPISGHATLYWYQQILGQGPKLLIQFQNNGVVDDSQLPKDRFSAERLKGVDSTLKIQPAKLEDSAVYLCASRFTGGGTGELFFGEGSRLTVL.

The V call is TRBV14, the J call TRBJ1-4; 7 bases line up with TRBD1. This CDR3 contains 14 residues. The V segment lost 1 base and the J segment 6 bases; nucleotides outside the gene matches: 2. Germline CDR1 is SGHDN and CDR2 is FVKESK. CDR3 coding DNA: TGTGCCAGCAGCCAAGCTGACAGGGATGAAAAACTGTTTTTT. Its translation: CASSQADRDEKLFF. Looking up the rest from reference TRBV14 and TRBJ1-4 gives the full variable domain: EAGVTQFPSHSVIEKGQTVTLRCDPISGHDNLYWYRRVMGKEIKFLLHFVKESKQDESGMPNNRFLAERTGGTYSTLKVQPAELEDSGVYFCASSQADRDEKLFFGSGTQLSVL.

The chain has TRBV6-5 and TRBJ1-1, with a weak D call TRBD1 (6 bases). Per germline, CDR1 MNHEY and CDR2 SVGAGI. This CDR3 has 15 amino acids. V shed 2 bases and J shed 4 bases, with 14 bases lying between them. In DNA form, the CDR3 reads TGTGCCAGCAGTTACGGGGCAGGGGATTCCACTGAAGCTTTCTTT. It codes for CASSYGAGDSTEAFF.

The gene calls are TRBV6-1 and TRBJ2-5; 7 nucleotides match TRBD1. Germline V gene data show CDR1 as MNHNS and CDR2 as SASEGT. V shed 10 bases and J 3 bases; nucleotides not matched to a gene: 11. There are 14 residues in the CDR3. CDR3 sequence: CATRGQRSKETQYF. The CDR3 DNA follows: TGTGCCACTCGGGGACAGCGTAGCAAAGAGACCCAGTACTTC.

The chain recombines TRBV15 with TRBJ2-2, with TRBD1 matching over 8 bases. The germline V gene has CDR1 LNHNV and CDR2 YYDKDF (reference sequence). V was pared by 4 bases and J by 3 bases, with 7 bases of the junction left unmatched. The CDR3 totals 16 residues. DNA of the CDR3: TGTGCCACCAGCACGCGACAGGGGTGGGACACCGGGGAGCTGTTTTTT. Translation: CATSTRQGWDTGELFF.

In its sample, this clonotype was seen a few times. J is TRBJ1-4 and V is TRBV5-6; 9 nucleotides line up with TRBD1. Trimming at V came to 1 base and at J to 5 bases, leaving 3 bases not matched to a gene. Looked up from germline, CDR1 is SGHDT and CDR2 is YYEEEE. CDR3 size: 15 residues. The CDR3 region is CASSLKGTGNEKLFF. CDR3 DNA: TGTGCCAGCAGCTTGAAAGGGACAGGGAATGAAAAACTGTTTTTT.

A few counts support this clonotype. This sequence joins TRBV7-9 and TRBJ2-1; D is undetermined. Trimming took off 2 bases at V and 0 bases at J, with 14 bases between the two ends. Germline loops: CDR1 SEHNR, CDR2 FQNEAQ (reference sequence). The CDR3 covers 17 residues. Here the CDR3 DNA reads TGTGCCAGCAGCTTACCCGGAAGCACTGGCTCCTACAATGAGCAGTTCTTC. Its protein is CASSLPGSTGSYNEQFF.

V is TRBV6-1 and J is TRBJ2-3; 8 bases are shared with TRBD2. The CDR3 spans 17 residues. Germline trimming cut 6 bases from V and 3 bases from J; bases unmatched to any gene: 14. Germline V lookup: CDR1 MNHNS, CDR2 SASEGT. Here the CDR3 DNA reads TGTGCCAGCAGCCTCTCCTTTAGCGGGGTCGGTACAGATACGCAGTATTTT. Amino acid sequence: CASSLSFSGVGTDTQYF.